These 30 T cell receptor beta chains came from one sample sequenced in a study of cytomegalovirus exposure and HLA in healthy donors. It was with 60 Vbeta and 13 Jbeta primers that the PCR ran. The repertoire was sequenced with immunoSEQ multiplex PCR; TCRdb's copy has only in-frame clones and lacks some. The sample has roughly 150,000 clones, roughly 80% seen once. Sequencing was performed on PBMCs. The receptor set was obtained from a man aged 25-45 years in good health and CMV-seronegative.

This chain uses TRBV6-1 with TRBJ1-2, with a weak D call TRBD1 (5 bases). This CDR3 has 15 amino acids. Trimming removed 2 bases from V and 0 bases from J, with 10 bases in between. Germline V gene data show CDR1 as MNHNS and CDR2 as SASEGT. For the CDR3, the DNA is TGTGCCAGCAGTGAATTTACAGGATCTAACTATGGCTACACCTTC. Translation: CASSEFTGSNYGYTF.

This rearrangement joins TRBV19 to TRBJ2-5; perhaps TRBD1 as D (6 bases). This CDR3 has 13 amino acids. V lost 6 bases and J lost 2, with 10 bases in between. Germline assignment: CDR1 LNHDA and CDR2 SQIVND (reference sequence). The CDR3 nucleotides are TGTGCCAGTAGGGGGGCATTTCAAGAGACCCAGTACTTC. Translated: CASRGAFQETQYF.

The chain couples TRBV5-1 to TRBJ1-1; D call uncertain. CDR3 length: 14 residues. V was clipped by 2 bases and J by 4 bases, with 12 bases between them. Germline-derived CDR1 and CDR2 are SGHRS and YFSETQ. CDR3: CASSLNSRITEAFF. Here the CDR3 DNA reads TGCGCCAGCAGCTTAAACAGTCGAATCACTGAAGCTTTCTTT.

The CDR3 spells CASNSARGALADTQYF. The CDR3 coding sequence is TGTGCCAGCAACTCTGCCCGGGGGGCCTTAGCAGATACGCAGTATTTT. V usage is TRBV28 and J usage is TRBJ2-3; maybe TRBD2 (7 bases). Per germline, CDR1 MDHEN and CDR2 SYDVKM. This CDR3 spans 16 amino acids. The V end was cut by 7 bases, the J end by 4 bases, with 21 bases between.

The chain is built from TRBV9 and TRBJ2-5; 7 positions agree with TRBD2. Germline CDR1 and CDR2: SGDLS and YYNGEE. With 2 bases clipped from V and 2 bases from J, the junction kept 3 bases outside the gene matches. The CDR3 runs to 14 residues. CDR3 loop: CASSVLSGQETQYF. In nucleotides, the CDR3 is TGTGCCAGCAGCGTTCTTAGCGGGCAAGAGACCCAGTACTTC.

J is TRBJ2-7 and V is TRBV9, with no clear D. This CDR3 has 14 amino acids. The germline V gene has CDR1 SGDLS and CDR2 YYNGEE. Trimming cost V 0 bases and J 2 bases, with 9 bases left between them. CDR3 sequence: CASSVEVDPYEQYF. CDR3 DNA: TGTGCCAGCAGCGTAGAAGTAGATCCCTACGAGCAGTACTTC.

CDR3 in DNA: TGTGCCAGCTCATACACATTGAGGGATGCGAACGAGCAGTACTTC. Its protein is CASSYTLRDANEQYF. The chain carries TRBV18 and TRBJ2-7; a possible D gene is TRBD2 (5 bases). From germline, CDR1 is KGHSH and CDR2 LQKENI. CDR3 length: 15 residues. V lost 5 bases, J lost 5 bases, and 19 bases lay in between.

This clone was seen a few times. This chain links TRBV18 with TRBJ2-3, with 8 bases lining up with TRBD2. The CDR3 covers 16 residues. The V and J ends lost 8 bases and 6 bases, in that order; junction bases with no gene match: 16. The germline CDR1 and CDR2 sequences are KGHSH and LQKENI. The CDR3 bases are TGTGCCAGCCCACTTGATAGAGCGGGAGCTAGTGATACGCAGTATTTT. It codes for CASPLDRAGASDTQYF.

The rearrangement uses TRBV5-4 and TRBJ2-1; 9 bases agree with TRBD2. CDR1 and CDR2 (germline): SGHNT, YYREEE (reference sequence). Trimming took 4 bases from V and 10 from J; bases not matched to a gene: 24. The length of the CDR3 is 19 residues. The CDR3 spells CASSPPSAGGPSFGGEQFF. The CDR3 DNA sequence: TGTGCCAGCAGCCCCCCCTCGGCGGGAGGGCCTAGCTTTGGGGGGGAGCAGTTCTTC.

The chain carries TRBV7-2 and TRBJ1-5; D is possibly TRBD1 (6 bases). The V end was cut by 0 bases, the J end by 8 bases, with 8 bases between. Germline assignment: CDR1 SGHTA and CDR2 FQGNSA. The CDR3 length is 13 residues. The CDR3 sequence: CASSLAYREPQHF. DNA for the CDR3: TGTGCCAGCAGCTTAGCTTACAGGGAGCCCCAGCATTTT.

The chain recombines TRBV5-1 with TRBJ1-2, with 8 positions matching TRBD1. The CDR3 has 12 amino acids. V was pared by 4 bases and J by 8 bases, with 4 bases of the junction left unmatched. Per the germline V gene, CDR1 is SGHRS and CDR2 is YFSETQ. CDR3 DNA sequence: TGCGCCAGCAGCCTCGGGACAGGAGGCTACACCTTC. Protein sequence: CASSLGTGGYTF.

The chain carries TRBV9 and TRBJ2-5; TRBD1 matches 10 bases. Unmatched junction bases numbered 3, after V lost 0 bases and J lost 1 base. Germline CDR1 is SGDLS and CDR2 is YYNGEE. The CDR3 is made up of 16 amino acids. CDR3 DNA: TGTGCCAGCAGCGTAGCTCGGACAGGGGGCCAAGAGACCCAGTACTTC. This encodes CASSVARTGGQETQYF. The full variable domain, with the rest looked up from reference TRBV9 and TRBJ2-5, is DSGVTQTPKHLITATGQRVTLRCSPRSGDLSVYWYQQSLDQGLQFLIQYYNGEERAKGNILERFSAQQFPDLHSELNLSSLELGDSALYFCASSVARTGGQETQYFGPGTRLLVL.

This clone was picked up a small number of times. J is TRBJ2-2 and V is TRBV12-5; D is unclear. The germline CDR1 and CDR2 sequences are LGHNT and FRNRAP. The CDR3 has 13 amino acids. Trimming pared 7 bases from V and 5 bases from J, leaving 11 bases between. The DNA of the CDR3 is TGTGCTAGTGCCCCCCATAGAACCGGGGAGCTGTTTTTT. This codes for CASAPHRTGELFF.

A remark on this clone: At one end the junction does not follow the germline gene, possibly because of a read error. Different DNA sequences within this sample yield the same CDR3. The chain combines TRBV5-1 with TRBJ2-5; 8 bases are shared with TRBD1. CDR3 size: 16 residues. CDR1 is SGHRS, CDR2 YFSETQ, per germline. CDR3 amino acids: CASSLGGDRTQETQYF. The CDR3, as DNA: TGCGCCAGCAGCTTGGGTGGGGACAGGACCCAAGAGACCCAATACTTC. Based on the CDR3 plus reference TRBV5-1 and TRBJ2-5, the full variable domain is KAGVTQTPRYLIKTRGQQVTLSCSPISGHRSVSWYQQTPGQGLQFLFEYFSETQRNKGNFPGRFSGRQFSNSRSEMNVSTLELGDSALYLCASSLGGDRTQETQYFGPGTRLLVL.

The chain uses TRBV5-6 and TRBJ2-3, with D possibly matching TRBD2 (6 bases). Trimming removed 5 bases from V and 1 base from J, with 17 bases in between. Germline values: CDR1 SGHDT, CDR2 YYEEEE. The CDR3 has 16 amino acids. The CDR3 nucleotides are TGTGCCAGCAGACAAATTAGCGGATGGGGCACAGATACGCAGTATTTT. Amino acid sequence: CASRQISGWGTDTQYF.

This clone was counted between two and nine times. The chain carries TRBV30 and TRBJ1-1; a weak D match, TRBD1 (5 bases). Germline-derived CDR1 and CDR2 are GTSNPN and SVGIG (reference sequence). There are 13 residues in the CDR3. V gave up 4 bases and J gave up 1 base, with 10 bases separating them. The CDR3 DNA reads as TGTGCCTGGACAGGGATTACGAACACTGAAGCTTTCTTT. Translated: CAWTGITNTEAFF.

This chain uses TRBV7-2 with TRBJ1-5, with 9 bases fitting TRBD1. Germline CDR1 and CDR2: SGHTA and FQGNSA. V dropped 5 bases and J dropped 6; count of bases not matched to a gene: 2. The CDR3 extends over 13 amino acids. The CDR3 is CASSLDRGQPQHF. CDR3 sequence (DNA): TGTGCCAGCAGCCTGGACAGGGGTCAGCCCCAGCATTTT.

V and J are TRBV5-6 and TRBJ2-2; D unclear. The CDR3 runs 14 residues. V was trimmed by 5 bases and J by 3 bases, leaving 11 bases between them. CDR1 SGHDT and CDR2 YYEEEE come from the germline V gene. The DNA of the CDR3 is TGTGCCAGCAGTTCCGACTTGTACACCGGGGAGCTGTTTTTT. This sequence encodes CASSSDLYTGELFF.

The chain joins TRBV9 to TRBJ2-6, with 7 nucleotides matching TRBD2. CDR3 length equals 15 residues. From germline, CDR1 is SGDLS and CDR2 YYNGEE. V trimming: 2 bases; J trimming: 2 bases; junction bases outside the gene matches: 1. This CDR3 reads CASSVGRAGANVLTF. The CDR3 DNA sequence: TGTGCCAGCAGCGTTGGGAGGGCTGGGGCCAACGTCCTGACTTTC.

This rearrangement joins TRBV28 to TRBJ2-5; D is perhaps TRBD2 (6 bases). Gene TRBJ2-7 matches the end of the DNA better, so the J call may be wrong. The length of the CDR3 is 14 residues. Germline V gives CDR1 MDHEN, CDR2 SYDVKM. CDR3 in amino acids: CASSVKTGSYEQYF. The CDR3 DNA reads as TGTGCCAGCAGTGTTAAGACCGGGAGCTACGAGCAGTACTTC.

The V gene is TRBV27, the J gene TRBJ1-5, with D hard to call. CDR1 and CDR2 from the germline V gene are MNHEY and SMNVEV (reference sequence). V dropped 3 bases and J dropped 4 bases, with 7 bases sitting between them. This CDR3 spans 13 amino acids. The CDR3 is CASSLSSNQPQHF. As DNA, the CDR3 is TGTGCCAGCAGTTTGTCCTCGAATCAGCCCCAGCATTTT.

The J gene is TRBJ2-7, the V gene TRBV6-5; D is possibly TRBD1 (6 bases). Germline loops: CDR1 MNHEY, CDR2 SVGAGI. V shed 6 bases and J shed 2 bases, with 14 bases lying between them. This CDR3 has 14 amino acids. CDR3 loop: CASRRTVGAYEQYF. The CDR3, as DNA: TGTGCCAGCAGGCGGACAGTCGGCGCCTACGAGCAGTACTTC.

J is TRBJ2-2 and V is TRBV9; 7 bases line up with TRBD1. The ends lost 3 bases at V and 1 base at J; junction bases unmatched: 6. Germline V gene sequence: CDR1 SGDLS, CDR2 YYNGEE. The CDR3 contains 16 residues. The CDR3 loop reads CASSALTGVNTGELFF. For the CDR3, the DNA is TGTGCCAGCAGCGCCCTCACAGGGGTGAACACCGGGGAGCTGTTTTTT.

This clone was observed a single time. The rearrangement links TRBV7-9 to TRBJ1-3, with 11 bases identical to TRBD1. The CDR3 spans 14 residues. With V trimmed by 4 bases and J by 9 bases, 5 bases remained unmatched. Germline V lookup: CDR1 SEHNR, CDR2 FQNEAQ (reference sequence). The CDR3 loop reads CASSSWTGGGTIYF. As DNA, the CDR3 is TGTGCCAGCAGCTCCTGGACAGGGGGCGGCACCATATATTTT. Variable domain in full (rest from reference TRBV7-9 and TRBJ1-3): DTGVSQNPRHKITKRGQNVTFRCDPISEHNRLYWYRQTLGQGPEFLTYFQNEAQLEKSRLLSDRFSAERPKGSFSTLEIQRTEQGDSAMYLCASSSWTGGGTIYFGEGSWLTVV.

V is TRBV7-2 and J is TRBJ2-3; perhaps TRBD2 as D (6 bases). This CDR3 is 14 amino acids long. From germline, CDR1 is SGHTA and CDR2 FQGNSA. With 5 bases removed from V and 7 bases from J, the gap between germline ends came to 16 bases. The CDR3 spells CASSQTGVSNTQYF. The CDR3 DNA follows: TGTGCCAGCAGCCAGACGGGAGTGTCGAATACGCAGTATTTT.

This chain uses TRBV9 with TRBJ1-3; TRBD1 agrees at 9 bases. J lost 4 bases, V lost 4 bases, and 9 bases had no gene match. The CDR3 sequence is 16 residues long. Germline V CDR1 and CDR2: SGDLS, YYNGEE. CDR3 sequence: CASSSSTGGAGNTIYF. Written as DNA, the CDR3 is TGTGCCAGCAGCTCCTCTACAGGGGGCGCGGGAAACACCATATATTTT.

In this sample, this clone turned up once. V is TRBV5-8 and J is TRBJ2-3; TRBD2 aligns across 10 bases. V shed 5 bases and J 5 bases; nucleotides not matched to a gene: 5. CDR1 is SGHTS, CDR2 YDEGEE, per germline. The CDR3 spans 14 residues. In DNA, the CDR3 is TGTGCCAGCAGGCGGCTAGCGGGAGTAGATACGCAGTATTTT. It yields the protein CASRRLAGVDTQYF.

The V call is TRBV6-1, the J call TRBJ1-5, with TRBD1 identical over 11 bases. The germline gives CDR1 MNHNS, CDR2 SASEGT. The CDR3 length is 15 residues. Trimming removed 6 bases from V and 1 base from J; junction bases left unmatched: 2. The CDR3 loop is CASRGDRGSNQPQHF. CDR3 sequence (DNA): TGTGCCAGCAGGGGGGACAGGGGGAGCAATCAGCCCCAGCATTTT.

The chain carries TRBV27 and TRBJ2-7; no reliable D call. Trimming shortened V by 2 bases and J by 0 bases, and 5 bases separated the two germline ends. The CDR3 has 13 amino acids. Germline CDR1 and CDR2: MNHEY and SMNVEV (reference sequence). In DNA, the CDR3 is TGTGCCAGCAGTTTAGGGCGCTCCTACGAGCAGTACTTC. Translation gives CASSLGRSYEQYF.

The chain links TRBV5-1 to TRBJ2-1; D perhaps matches TRBD1 (5 bases). V lost 0 bases to trimming and J lost 4 bases, with 11 bases between them. The CDR3 is 15 amino acids. CDR1 is SGHRS and CDR2 is YFSETQ in the germline V gene. This chain's CDR3 is CASSLEGWNYNEQFF. The CDR3 bases are TGCGCCAGCAGCTTGGAGGGGTGGAATTACAATGAGCAGTTCTTC.